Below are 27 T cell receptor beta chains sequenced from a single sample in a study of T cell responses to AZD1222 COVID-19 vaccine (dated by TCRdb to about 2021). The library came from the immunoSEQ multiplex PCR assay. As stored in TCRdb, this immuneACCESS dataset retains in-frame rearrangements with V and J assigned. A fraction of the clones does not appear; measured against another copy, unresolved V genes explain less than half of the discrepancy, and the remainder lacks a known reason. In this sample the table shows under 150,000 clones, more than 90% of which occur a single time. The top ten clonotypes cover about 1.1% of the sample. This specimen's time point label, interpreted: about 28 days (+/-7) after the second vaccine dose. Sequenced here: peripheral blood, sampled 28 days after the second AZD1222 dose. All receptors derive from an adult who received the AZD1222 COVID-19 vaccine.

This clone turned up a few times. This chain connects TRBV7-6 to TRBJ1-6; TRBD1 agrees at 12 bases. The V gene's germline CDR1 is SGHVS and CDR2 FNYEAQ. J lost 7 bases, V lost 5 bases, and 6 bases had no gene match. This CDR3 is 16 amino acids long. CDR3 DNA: TGTGCCAGCAGCGAGGGACAGGGGGCCGGGAATTCACCCCTCCACTTT. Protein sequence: CASSEGQGAGNSPLHF.

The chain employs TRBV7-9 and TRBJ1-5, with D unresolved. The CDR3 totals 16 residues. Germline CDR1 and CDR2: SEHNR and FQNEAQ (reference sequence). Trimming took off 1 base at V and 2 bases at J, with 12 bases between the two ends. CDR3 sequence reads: CASSLGAGYGNQPQHF. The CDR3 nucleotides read TGTGCCAGCAGCTTAGGGGCCGGTTATGGCAATCAGCCCCAGCATTTT. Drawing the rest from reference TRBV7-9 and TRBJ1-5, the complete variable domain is DTGVSQNPRHKITKRGQNVTFRCDPISEHNRLYWYRQTLGQGPEFLTYFQNEAQLEKSRLLSDRFSAERPKGSFSTLEIQRTEQGDSAMYLCASSLGAGYGNQPQHFGDGTRLSIL.

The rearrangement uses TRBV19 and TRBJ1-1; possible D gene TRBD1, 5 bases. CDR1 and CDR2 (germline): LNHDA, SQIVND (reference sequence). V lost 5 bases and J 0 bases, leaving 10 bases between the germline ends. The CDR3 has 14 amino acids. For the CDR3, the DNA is TGTGCCAGTAGTTGGGGGGGTATGAACACTGAAGCTTTCTTT. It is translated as CASSWGGMNTEAFF. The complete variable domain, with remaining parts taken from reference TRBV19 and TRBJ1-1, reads DGGITQSPKYLFRKEGQNVTLSCEQNLNHDAMYWYRQDPGQGLRLIYYSQIVNDFQKGDIAEGYSVSREKKESFPLTVTSAQKNPTAFYLCASSWGGMNTEAFFGQGTRLTVV.

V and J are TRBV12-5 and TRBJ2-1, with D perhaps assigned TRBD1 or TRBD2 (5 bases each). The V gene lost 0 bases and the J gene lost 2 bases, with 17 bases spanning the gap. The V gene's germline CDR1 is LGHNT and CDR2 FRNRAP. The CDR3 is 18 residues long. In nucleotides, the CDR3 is TGTGCTAGTGGTTTGGTACGGGACGGCTTTAGCCCCTACAATGAGCAGTTCTTC. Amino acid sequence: CASGLVRDGFSPYNEQFF.

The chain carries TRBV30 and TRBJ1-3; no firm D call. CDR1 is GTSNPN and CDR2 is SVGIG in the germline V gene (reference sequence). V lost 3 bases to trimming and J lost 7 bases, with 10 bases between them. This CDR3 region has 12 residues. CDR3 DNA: TGTGCCTGGAGCGAAGCCCGGAACACCATATATTTT. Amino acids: CAWSEARNTIYF.

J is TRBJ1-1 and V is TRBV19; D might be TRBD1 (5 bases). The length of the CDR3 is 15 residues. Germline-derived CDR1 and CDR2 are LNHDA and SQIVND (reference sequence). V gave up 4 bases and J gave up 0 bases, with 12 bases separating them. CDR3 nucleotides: TGTGCCAGTAGTAGGGCAGGGACTATGAACACTGAAGCTTTCTTT. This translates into CASSRAGTMNTEAFF.

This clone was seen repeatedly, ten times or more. CDR3 bases: TGTGCCAGCAGCAAAGGCGCCCCACACGGCCCCTATAATTCACCCCTCCACTTT. It specifies CASSKGAPHGPYNSPLHF. The rearrangement links TRBV21-1 to TRBJ1-6. TRBV21-1 is recorded as a pseudogene. This CDR3 spans 18 amino acids.

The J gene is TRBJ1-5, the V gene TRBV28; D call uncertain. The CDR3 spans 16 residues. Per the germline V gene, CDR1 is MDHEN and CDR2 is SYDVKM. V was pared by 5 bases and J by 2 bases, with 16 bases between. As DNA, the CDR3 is TGTGCCAGCAGTAAGCGGGCCCCGAGGGGCAATCAGCCCCAGCATTTT. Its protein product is CASSKRAPRGNQPQHF. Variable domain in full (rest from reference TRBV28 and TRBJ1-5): DVKVTQSSRYLVKRTGEKVFLECVQDMDHENMFWYRQDPGLGLRLIYFSYDVKMKEKGDIPEGYSVSREKKERFSLILESASTNQTSMYLCASSKRAPRGNQPQHFGDGTRLSIL.

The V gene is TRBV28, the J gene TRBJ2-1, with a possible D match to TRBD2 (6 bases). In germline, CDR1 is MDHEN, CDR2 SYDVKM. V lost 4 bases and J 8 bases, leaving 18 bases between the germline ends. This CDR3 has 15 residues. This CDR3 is CASSSGGGILHEQFF. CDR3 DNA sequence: TGTGCCAGCAGTTCCGGCGGCGGGATCCTTCATGAGCAGTTCTTC.

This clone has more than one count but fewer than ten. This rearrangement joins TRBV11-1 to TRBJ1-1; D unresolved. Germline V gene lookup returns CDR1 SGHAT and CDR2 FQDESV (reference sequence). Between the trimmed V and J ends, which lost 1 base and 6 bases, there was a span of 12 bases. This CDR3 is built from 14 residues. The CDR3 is CASSLDAEMAEAFF. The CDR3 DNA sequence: TGTGCCAGCAGCTTAGACGCAGAGATGGCTGAAGCTTTCTTT. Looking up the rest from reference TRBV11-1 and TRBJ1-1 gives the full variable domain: EAEVAQSPRYKITEKSQAVAFWCDPISGHATLYWYRQILGQGPELLVQFQDESVVDDSQLPKDRFSAERLKGVDSTLKIQPAELGDSAMYLCASSLDAEMAEAFFGQGTRLTVV.

The CDR3 here is CAISESGLAGSTDTQYF. CDR3 sequence (DNA): TGTGCCATCAGTGAGTCGGGACTAGCGGGAAGCACAGATACGCAGTATTTT. V is TRBV10-3 and J is TRBJ2-3; 13 bases are a match to TRBD2. V trimming: 0 bases; J trimming: 0 bases; junction bases outside the gene matches: 0. CDR3 length: 17 amino acids. Per the germline V gene, CDR1 is ENHRY and CDR2 is SYGVKD.

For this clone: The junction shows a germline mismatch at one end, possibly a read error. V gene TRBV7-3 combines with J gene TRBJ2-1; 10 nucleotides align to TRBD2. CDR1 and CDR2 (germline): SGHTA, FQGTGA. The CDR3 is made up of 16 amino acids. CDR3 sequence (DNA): TGTGCCAGCAGCGTAACTAGCGGGGCCCCCTACAATGAGCAGTTCTTC. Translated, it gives CASSVTSGAPYNEQFF.

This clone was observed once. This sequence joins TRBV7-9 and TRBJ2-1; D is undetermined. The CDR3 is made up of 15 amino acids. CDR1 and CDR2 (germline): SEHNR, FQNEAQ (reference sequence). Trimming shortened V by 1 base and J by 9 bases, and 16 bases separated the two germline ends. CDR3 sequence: CASSLVRVFGSEQFF. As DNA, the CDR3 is TGTGCCAGCAGCTTAGTTCGGGTGTTCGGTTCTGAGCAGTTCTTC.

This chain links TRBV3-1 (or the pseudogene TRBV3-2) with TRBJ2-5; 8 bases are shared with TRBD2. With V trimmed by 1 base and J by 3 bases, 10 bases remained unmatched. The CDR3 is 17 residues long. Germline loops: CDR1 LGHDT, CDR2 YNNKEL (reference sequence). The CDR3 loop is CASSQGLGVGLEETQYF. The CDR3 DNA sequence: TGTGCCAGCAGCCAAGGATTGGGCGTGGGACTAGAAGAGACCCAGTACTTC.

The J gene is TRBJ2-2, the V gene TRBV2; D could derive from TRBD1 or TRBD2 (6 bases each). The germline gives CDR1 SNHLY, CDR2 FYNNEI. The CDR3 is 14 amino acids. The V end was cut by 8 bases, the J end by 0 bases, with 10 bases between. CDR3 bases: TGTGCCAGCCGGGGGACAACGAACACCGGGGAGCTGTTTTTT. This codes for CASRGTTNTGELFF.

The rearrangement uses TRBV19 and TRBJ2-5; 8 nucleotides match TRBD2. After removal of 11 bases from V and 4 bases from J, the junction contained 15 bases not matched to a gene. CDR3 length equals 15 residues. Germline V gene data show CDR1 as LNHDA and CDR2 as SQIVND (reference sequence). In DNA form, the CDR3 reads TGTGCCTTCCCCCCTCGGGGCCGGGAGGGAGAGACCCAGTACTTC. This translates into CAFPPRGREGETQYF.

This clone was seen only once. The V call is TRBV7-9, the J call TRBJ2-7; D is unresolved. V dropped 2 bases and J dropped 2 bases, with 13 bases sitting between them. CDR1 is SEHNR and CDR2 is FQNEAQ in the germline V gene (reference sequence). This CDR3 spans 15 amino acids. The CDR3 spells CASSLSESLAYEQYF. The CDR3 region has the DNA TGTGCCAGCAGCTTATCGGAATCTTTAGCCTACGAGCAGTACTTC. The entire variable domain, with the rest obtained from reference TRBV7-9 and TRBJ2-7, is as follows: DTGVSQNPRHKITKRGQNVTFRCDPISEHNRLYWYRQTLGQGPEFLTYFQNEAQLEKSRLLSDRFSAERPKGSFSTLEIQRTEQGDSAMYLCASSLSESLAYEQYFGPGTRLTVT.

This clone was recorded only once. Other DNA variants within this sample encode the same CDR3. This CDR3 is CASSVEGAGGLTGELFF. CDR3 nucleotide sequence: TGTGCCAGCAGCGTAGAGGGGGCAGGGGGCTTGACCGGGGAGCTGTTTTTT. This chain joins TRBV9 and TRBJ2-2, with 8 bases that match TRBD1. Germline trimming cut 0 bases from V and 5 bases from J; bases unmatched to any gene: 9. CDR1 and CDR2 (germline): SGDLS, YYNGEE. This CDR3 is 17 amino acids long.

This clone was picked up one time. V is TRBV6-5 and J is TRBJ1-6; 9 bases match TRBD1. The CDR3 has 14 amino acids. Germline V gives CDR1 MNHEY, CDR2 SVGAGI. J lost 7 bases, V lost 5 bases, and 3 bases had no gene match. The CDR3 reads CASSRQGGNSPLHF. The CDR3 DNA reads TGTGCCAGCAGTCGACAGGGGGGCAATTCACCCCTCCACTTT.

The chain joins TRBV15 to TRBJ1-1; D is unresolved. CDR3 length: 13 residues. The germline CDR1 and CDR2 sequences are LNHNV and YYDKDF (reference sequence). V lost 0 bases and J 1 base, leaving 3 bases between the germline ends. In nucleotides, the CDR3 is TGTGCCACCAGCAGAGAAGCGAACACTGAAGCTTTCTTT. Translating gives CATSREANTEAFF.

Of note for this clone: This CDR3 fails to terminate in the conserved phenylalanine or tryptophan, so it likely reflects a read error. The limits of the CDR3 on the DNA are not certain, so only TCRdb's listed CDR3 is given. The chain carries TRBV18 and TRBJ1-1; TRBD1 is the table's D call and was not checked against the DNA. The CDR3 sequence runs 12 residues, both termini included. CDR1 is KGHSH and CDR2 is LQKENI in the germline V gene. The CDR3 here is CASSPRTGGYSV.

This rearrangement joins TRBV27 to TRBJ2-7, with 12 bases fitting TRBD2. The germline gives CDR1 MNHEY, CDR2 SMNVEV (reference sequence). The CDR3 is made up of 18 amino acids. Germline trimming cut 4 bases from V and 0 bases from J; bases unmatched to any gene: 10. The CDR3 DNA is TGTGCCAGCAGTTCTAAGTCCGGGACTAGCGGGTTCTCCTACGAGCAGTACTTC. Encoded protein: CASSSKSGTSGFSYEQYF.

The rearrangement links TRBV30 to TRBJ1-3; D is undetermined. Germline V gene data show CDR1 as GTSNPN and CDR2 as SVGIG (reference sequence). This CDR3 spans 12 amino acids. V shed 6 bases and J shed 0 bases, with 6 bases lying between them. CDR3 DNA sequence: TGTGCCTGCTGGCACTCTGGAAACACCATATATTTT. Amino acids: CACWHSGNTIYF.

Written as DNA, the CDR3 is TGTGCCAGCAGTACCCGGACGGGCGGGATTACCGGCTACACCTTC. As protein: CASSTRTGGITGYTF. This sequence joins TRBV28 and TRBJ1-2, with D hard to call. Between the trimmed V and J ends, which lost 5 bases and 8 bases, there was a span of 21 bases. This CDR3 has 15 amino acids. CDR1 MDHEN and CDR2 SYDVKM come from the germline V gene.

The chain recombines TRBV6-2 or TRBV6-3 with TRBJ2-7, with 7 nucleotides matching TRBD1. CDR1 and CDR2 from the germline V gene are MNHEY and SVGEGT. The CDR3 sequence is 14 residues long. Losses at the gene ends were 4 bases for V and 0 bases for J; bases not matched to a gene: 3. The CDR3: CASSFWTGSYEQYF. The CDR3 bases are TGTGCCAGCAGTTTTTGGACAGGCTCCTACGAGCAGTACTTC.

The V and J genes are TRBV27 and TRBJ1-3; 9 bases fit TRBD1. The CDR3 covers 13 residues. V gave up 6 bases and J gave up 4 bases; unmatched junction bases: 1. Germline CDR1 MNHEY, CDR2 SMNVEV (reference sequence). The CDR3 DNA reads TGTGCCAGCAGGGGACAGGGAGGAAACACCATATATTTT. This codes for CASRGQGGNTIYF.

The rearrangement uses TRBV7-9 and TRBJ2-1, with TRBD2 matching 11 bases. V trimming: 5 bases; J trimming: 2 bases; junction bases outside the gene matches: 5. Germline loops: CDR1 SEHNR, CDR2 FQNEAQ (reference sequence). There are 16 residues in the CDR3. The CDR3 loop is CASSDSGGAPYNEQFF. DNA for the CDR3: TGTGCCAGCAGCGATAGCGGGGGGGCGCCCTACAATGAGCAGTTCTTC. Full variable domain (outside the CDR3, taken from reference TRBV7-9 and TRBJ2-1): DTGVSQNPRHKITKRGQNVTFRCDPISEHNRLYWYRQTLGQGPEFLTYFQNEAQLEKSRLLSDRFSAERPKGSFSTLEIQRTEQGDSAMYLCASSDSGGAPYNEQFFGPGTRLTVL.